The 22 T cell receptor beta chains presented below share a single source sample, sequenced in a study of CD8+CD57+ T cells in acquired aplastic anemia. Genomic DNA constituted the template upon which TCR beta VDJ and CDR3 profiling was performed. TCRdb reanalysed the reads using MiXCR and keeps one entry per CDR3 protein. The top ten hold around 2.5% of the sample, which has under 150,000 distinct CDR3 sequences, approximately 41% seen once. By flow cytometry, patients selected for sequencing had shown an expansion of CD8+CD57+ cells. Sequencing was carried out using sorted CD4+, CD8+, or CD8+CD57+ T cells (not recorded which) from PBMCs. These receptor sequences come from a human donor with aplastic anemia.

This chain links TRBV12-3 or TRBV12-4 with TRBJ2-7; D might be TRBD2 (5 bases). CDR3 length: 16 amino acids. V was cut by 1 base and J by 0 bases, with 13 bases left in between. The CDR3 DNA reads TGTGCCAGCAGTTTAGTGAGGGTCGGAAGCTCCTACGAGCAGTACTTC. Protein sequence: CASSLVRVGSSYEQYF.

This clonotype was observed a few times. In DNA form, the CDR3 reads TGTGCCAGCACCCTTGGGGGGGGGAGAGGAGAGACCCAGTACTTC. Amino acids: CASTLGGGRGETQYF. This chain links TRBV5-4 with TRBJ2-5; 7 positions match TRBD2. Per germline, CDR1 SGHNT and CDR2 YYREEE (reference sequence). V dropped 6 bases and J dropped 4; count of bases not matched to a gene: 12. The CDR3 length is 15 residues.

This clonotype was recorded at least ten times. In nucleotides, the CDR3 is TGTGCTAGTGGTTTCTGGGGGGAGGGGACCCAGTACTTC. It codes for CASGFWGEGTQYF. V gene TRBV12-5 combines with J gene TRBJ2-5, with 7 bases fitting TRBD2. The CDR3 spans 13 residues. CDR1 and CDR2 from the germline V gene are LGHNT and FRNRAP. Trimming took 3 bases from V and 7 from J; bases not matched to a gene: 5.

This clonotype has a count of ten or more. The CDR3 loop reads CSARRTAKEKLFF. The CDR3 region has the DNA TGCAGTGCTAGGAGGACAGCAAAAGAAAAACTGTTTTTT. The rearrangement uses TRBV20-1 and TRBJ1-4; a possible D gene is TRBD1 (6 bases). Per the germline V gene, CDR1 is DFQATT and CDR2 is SNEGSKA (reference sequence). The CDR3 runs 13 residues. V was clipped by 3 bases and J by 8 bases, with 13 bases between them.

As regards this clonotype: A much more abundant neighbour one base away suggests this may be a read error. The V call is TRBV11-1, the J call TRBJ2-2; 9 nucleotides match TRBD1. CDR3 length: 16 residues. Per germline, CDR1 SGHAT and CDR2 FQDESV (reference sequence). The CDR3 sequence is CASTFGTGLSTGELLF. The DNA for the CDR3 is TGTGCCAGCACCTTTGGGACAGGGCTATCCACCGGGGAGCTGCTTTTT.

This clonotype was seen ten or more times. The genes are TRBV11-2 and TRBJ2-1; possibly TRBD2 for D (6 bases). Germline V lookup: CDR1 SGHAT, CDR2 FQNNGV. This CDR3 contains 15 residues. V shed 4 bases and J shed 5 bases, with 15 bases lying between them. The CDR3 reads CASSSTEGPDNEQFF. In DNA form, the CDR3 reads TGTGCCAGCAGCTCCACGGAGGGACCCGACAATGAGCAGTTCTTC. The complete variable domain, with remaining parts taken from reference TRBV11-2 and TRBJ2-1, reads EAGVAQSPRYKIIEKRQSVAFWCNPISGHATLYWYQQILGQGPKLLIQFQNNGVVDDSQLPKDRFSAERLKGVDSTLKIQPAKLEDSAVYLCASSSTEGPDNEQFFGPGTRLTVL.

This clonotype has only one observation. The chain carries TRBV7-3 and TRBJ2-1; D is unclear. CDR3 size: 18 residues. With 1 base removed from V and 0 bases from J, the gap between germline ends came to 16 bases. In germline, CDR1 is SGHTA, CDR2 FQGTGA. The CDR3 coding sequence is TGTGCCAGCAGCTTAATTTCGTGGGCAGTTCGCTCCTACAATGAGCAGTTCTTC. Encoded protein: CASSLISWAVRSYNEQFF.

This rearrangement joins TRBV7-4 to TRBJ2-7; D is unclear. The CDR3 consists of 12 residues. Trimming pared 4 bases from V and 3 bases from J, leaving 7 bases between. CDR1 is SGHVT and CDR2 is SQSDAQ in the germline V gene. CDR3 protein: CASSSEVYEQYF. The CDR3 coding sequence is TGTGCCAGCAGCTCTGAAGTCTACGAGCAGTACTTC.

The chain combines TRBV3-1 with TRBJ2-7, with D perhaps matching TRBD1 (6 bases). Trimming took off 2 bases at V and 5 bases at J, with 22 bases between the two ends. The CDR3 sequence is 17 residues long. The germline V gene has CDR1 LGHDT and CDR2 YNNKEL (reference sequence). CDR3 in DNA: TGTGCCAGCAGCCAAAATTTAACAGGGAAATGTGAGGACGAGCAGTACTTC. It translates to CASSQNLTGKCEDEQYF.

This clonotype was seen ten or more times. The chain combines TRBV20-1 with TRBJ1-4; D is perhaps TRBD1 (6 bases). The germline gives CDR1 DFQATT, CDR2 SNEGSKA (reference sequence). V was shortened by 3 bases and J by 0 bases, with 8 bases between the two germline ends. The CDR3 length is 14 residues. The CDR3 DNA is TGCAGTGCTAGTAAGGGGGCAACTAATGAAAAACTGTTTTTT. It codes for CSASKGATNEKLFF.

This clonotype was counted only a few times. The CDR3 here is CASSSPTGAGNTIYF. The CDR3 DNA follows: TGTGCCAGCAGTTCGCCGACAGGGGCGGGAAACACCATATATTTT. The chain is built from TRBV2 and TRBJ1-3; TRBD1 matches 8 bases. CDR3 size: 15 residues. The V gene end was trimmed by 5 bases and the J gene end by 4 bases; junction bases not matched to a gene: 7. Germline V gene sequence: CDR1 SNHLY, CDR2 FYNNEI.

This clonotype was observed many times. The V and J genes are TRBV2 and TRBJ1-5; TRBD1 might be the D (5 bases). The V gene's germline CDR1 is SNHLY and CDR2 FYNNEI. CDR3 length: 13 residues. Between the trimmed V and J ends, which lost 6 bases and 1 base, there was a span of 7 bases. CDR3 loop: CASRGDSNQPQHF. The CDR3 DNA is TGTGCCAGCAGGGGGGACAGCAATCAGCCCCAGCATTTT. The whole variable domain, remainder taken from reference TRBV2 and TRBJ1-5, is EPEVTQTPSHQVTQMGQEVILRCVPISNHLYFYWYRQILGQKVEFLVSFYNNEISEKSEIFDDQFSVERPDGSNFTLKIRSTKLEDSAMYFCASRGDSNQPQHFGDGTRLSIL.

This chain links TRBV20-1 with TRBJ2-3; D remains ambiguous. Germline V CDR1 and CDR2: DFQATT, SNEGSKA (reference sequence). Trimming took off 3 bases at V and 0 bases at J, with 13 bases between the two ends. The CDR3 is 15 residues long. In DNA, the CDR3 is TGCAGTGCTAGGTCTAGGCGGCCTAGCACAGATACGCAGTATTTT. Its protein is CSARSRRPSTDTQYF.

This clonotype was recorded many times. The chain joins TRBV20-1 to TRBJ2-3, with 7 bases matching TRBD2. This CDR3 is 15 amino acids long. Trimming took 3 bases from V and 2 from J; bases not matched to a gene: 8. Germline V CDR1 and CDR2: DFQATT, SNEGSKA (reference sequence). CDR3 coding DNA: TGCAGTGCTAGGGGGTTGCGGGGGACCACAGATACGCAGTATTTT. It translates to CSARGLRGTTDTQYF.

In its sample, this clonotype was seen many times. The chain carries TRBV4-1 and TRBJ2-1, with TRBD2 as a possible D gene (5 bases). CDR3 length equals 14 residues. Per germline, CDR1 MGHRA and CDR2 YSYEKL. The V end was cut by 1 base, the J end by 10 bases, with 14 bases between. This CDR3 reads CASSQGAASSEQFF. In DNA form, the CDR3 reads TGCGCCAGCAGCCAAGGAGCGGCCAGCAGCGAGCAGTTCTTC.

The chain uses TRBV15 and TRBJ1-5; 7 positions match TRBD1. CDR3 length equals 15 residues. V was clipped by 0 bases and J by 2 bases; unmatched bases: 1. CDR1 is LNHNV and CDR2 is YYDKDF in the germline V gene (reference sequence). The CDR3 nucleotides are TGTGCCACCAGCAGAGATCAGGGGGGCAATCAGCCCCAGCATTTT. It is translated as CATSRDQGGNQPQHF.

This clonotype was found many times. This sequence joins TRBV20-1 and TRBJ2-7, with TRBD1 matching over 10 bases. Trimming cost V 5 bases and J 9 bases; bases outside gene matches: 22. The CDR3 loop spans 17 amino acids. Germline loops: CDR1 DFQATT, CDR2 SNEGSKA (reference sequence). CDR3 coding DNA: TGCAGTGCTCCTCCGACCCCGGGACAGGGGCCTCACGGAGCGCAGTACTTC. It is translated as CSAPPTPGQGPHGAQYF.

This sequence joins TRBV28 and TRBJ2-5; 7 bases fit TRBD2. The length of the CDR3 is 14 residues. Germline loops: CDR1 MDHEN, CDR2 SYDVKM. V lost 5 bases and J lost 5; bases outside the gene matches: 8. In nucleotides, the CDR3 is TGTGCCAGCAGTGAATTCTGGCGGGGGGAGACCCAGTACTTC. Amino acid sequence: CASSEFWRGETQYF.

This clonotype has more than one count but fewer than ten. The V call is TRBV15, the J call TRBJ2-7, with 9 bases matching TRBD1. The CDR3 runs 14 residues. The germline CDR1 and CDR2 sequences are LNHNV and YYDKDF (reference sequence). The junction had 9 bases not matched to a gene; V was cut back by 7 bases and J by 5 bases. Here the CDR3 DNA reads TGTGCCACCAACCCGGGACAGGGATTGGACGAGCAGTACTTC. Protein product: CATNPGQGLDEQYF.

The chain joins TRBV2 to TRBJ1-2, with D maybe TRBD1 (6 bases). This CDR3 contains 11 residues. The germline V gene has CDR1 SNHLY and CDR2 FYNNEI. The V and J ends lost 6 bases and 8 bases respectively, with 10 bases between them. CDR3 sequence reads: CASRQGTGYTF. The CDR3 DNA reads as TGTGCCAGCAGACAGGGCACAGGCTACACCTTC.

This clonotype was seen repeatedly, ten times or more. V gene TRBV20-1 combines with J gene TRBJ2-1; possible D gene TRBD1, 5 bases. The germline V and J ends were trimmed by 6 bases and 5 bases, with 17 bases remaining between them. The CDR3 sequence is 14 residues long. From germline, CDR1 is DFQATT and CDR2 SNEGSKA (reference sequence). The CDR3 sequence is CSAQRRDRHNEQFF. CDR3 nucleotides: TGCAGTGCCCAACGGCGAGACAGACACAATGAGCAGTTCTTC.

The chain couples TRBV20-1 to TRBJ2-1; 8 bases match TRBD1. The CDR3 consists of 14 residues. The germline gives CDR1 DFQATT, CDR2 SNEGSKA (reference sequence). J was trimmed by 5 bases and V by 2 bases; bases with no gene match: 5. The CDR3 here is CSARWTGMNNEQFF. CDR3 nucleotide sequence: TGCAGTGCTAGATGGACAGGGATGAACAATGAGCAGTTCTTC.